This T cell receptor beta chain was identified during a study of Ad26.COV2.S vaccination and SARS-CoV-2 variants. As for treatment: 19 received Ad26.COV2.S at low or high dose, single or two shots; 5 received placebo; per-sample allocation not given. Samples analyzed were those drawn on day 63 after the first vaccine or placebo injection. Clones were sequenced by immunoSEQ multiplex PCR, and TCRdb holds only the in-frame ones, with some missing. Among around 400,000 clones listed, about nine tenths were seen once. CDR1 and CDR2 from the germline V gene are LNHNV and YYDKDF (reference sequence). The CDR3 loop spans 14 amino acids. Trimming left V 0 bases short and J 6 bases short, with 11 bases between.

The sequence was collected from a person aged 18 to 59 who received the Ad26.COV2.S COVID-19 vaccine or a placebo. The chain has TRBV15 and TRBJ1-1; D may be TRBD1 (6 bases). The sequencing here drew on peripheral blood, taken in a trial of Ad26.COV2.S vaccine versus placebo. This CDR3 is CATSREPEGAEAFF. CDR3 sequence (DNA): TGTGCCACCAGCAGAGAACCAGAGGGGGCTGAAGCTTTCTTT.